What follows describes a single TCR beta chain. What it recognizes is unknown. The data stem from a study of lymphopenia after photon versus proton radiotherapy. Findings and limits, study-wide: A bigger post-nadir fall in TCR diversity correlated inversely with survival time in deceased patients. Oligoclonal CD8+ Temra expansion after nadir drove photon patients' diversity drop.

This CDR3 has 8 amino acids. Germline assignment: CDR1 SGHTS and CDR2 YDEGEE. V was pared by 10 bases and J by 5 bases, with 1 base between. The assay was immunoSEQ multiplex PCR, and TCRdb's table has in-frame clones only and misses some. The data hold 50,000 to 75,000 clones, with approximately 86% observed a single time. Sequencing used peripheral blood, obtained from a patient treated with photon-based radiotherapy. The chain recombines TRBV5-8 with TRBJ2-1; D is uncertain. This sequence was found in a man aged 35 to 55 with gastric cancer. CDR3 sequence: CAHNEQFF. For the CDR3, the DNA is TGTGCCCACAATGAGCAGTTCTTC.